Here is one TCR beta chain with its context. Its antigen is not yet known. Base quality data are lacking; no much larger clone is found one base away. The trial excluded patients who had a history of autoimmune disease or who were on systemic immunosuppression. Peripheral blood for TCR sequencing was collected from all dose cohorts at baseline, on cycle 4 day 1, and on cycle 7 day 1. The samples were drawn from a first-in-human, open-label, multicenter phase I dose-escalation trial of ivuxolimab. The trial enrolled adults with locally advanced or metastatic head and neck squamous cell, hepatocellular, melanoma or renal cell carcinoma. Before TCR sequencing, CD4+ T cells and CD8+ T cells from peripheral blood were sorted into separate populations. The sample is drawn from a study of OX40 agonist ivuxolimab in advanced cancers. With regard to the full study: The costimulatory receptor OX40 (CD134) was targeted by ivuxolimab, a fully human IgG2 agonistic monoclonal antibody. Prior anti-PD-1, anti-PD-L1 or anti-CTLA-4 therapy was permitted, and checkpoint inhibitors had been received by less than 45% of dose-escalation patients. Intravenous ivuxolimab was administered to patients every 2 weeks at six dose levels: 0.01, 0.1, 0.3, 1.5, 3 and 10 mg/kg. The point of sequencing TCRbeta in the periphery was to test whether ivuxolimab changed TCR sequence diversity and drove clonal T-cell expansion. Partial responses were achieved by three dose-escalation patients, of whom one had hepatocellular carcinoma and two had cutaneous melanoma. In the dose-escalation cohort, approximately 82% of patients were male, and the mean age was roughly 60 years, with a range of 23 to 79. The monotherapy dose-escalation portion (N of about 52 patients) of the phase I ivuxolimab trial is reported in the paper. Among the 52 dose-escalation patients, 19 had hepatocellular carcinoma, approximately 15 melanoma, 9 renal cell carcinoma and 9 head and neck cancer.

General study outcomes and caveats: In the 0.1-3.0 mg/kg groups, partial responders were among the patients with the lowest normalized peripheral clonal expansion, particularly in CD8+ T cells. The antigen specificity of the peripheral T cells that underwent clonal expansion was not determined. Low levels of normalized T-cell clonal expansion were also seen in some patients who did not respond. After ivuxolimab, expanded clones were on average more numerous among CD8+ T cells than among CD4+ T cells. At doses of 0.1 to 3.0 mg/kg, clonal expansion of both CD4+ and CD8+ T cells in blood was seen between baseline and week 6.

To sequence the TCRbeta CDR3 region, genomic DNA was isolated from the sorted cells. The immunoSEQ Assay was used for sequencing of TCRbeta CDR3 regions. The table comes from immuneACCESS by way of TCRdb, which keeps in-frame sequences with V and J called. Part of the clones is missing from these tables; in studies checked, under half for an unresolved V gene and the rest for unknown reasons. The sample includes over 95,000 clones, with around 96% observed a single time. Just over 2% of the sample lies in the top ten. This specimen was CD4+ or CD8+ T cells sorted from blood, taken in a trial of the OX40 agonist ivuxolimab. This sequence was found in an adult with an advanced solid tumor such as melanoma, head and neck, liver or kidney cancer.

The base sequence is TGTGCCAGCAGTGATATGGGGGGTGAAAAACTGTTTTTT. The encoded protein is CASSDMGGEKLFF. Recombination joined TRBV6-1 with TRBJ1-4; matching of 5 bases hints at TRBD1 as the D gene. Inclusive of the bounding cysteine and phenylalanine, the CDR3 is 13 residues long. Only CDR3 DNA is held: 39 bases, read in frame from base 1. V is shortened by 3 bases, J by 7 bases, and the region joining them spans 9 bases. As encoded in the germline V gene, CDR1 is MNHNS while CDR2 is SASEGT.